This T cell receptor (beta chain) derives from a study of T cell repertoires in cytomegalovirus infection. Study at large: Used in the study were CMV epitopes, some recently identified and HLA-C-restricted, others well-studied and HLA-B-restricted.

One entry per CDR3 protein, called by TCRdb with MiXCR from the reads. The table shows fewer than 200,000 distinct CDR3 sequences, with approximately 21% occurring only once. A remark on this clonotype: What it binds is unknown.

The trim removed 2 bases at V and 0 bases at J, leaving 6 bases unmatched. This CDR3 is 18 amino acids long. Germline V gives CDR1 SNHLY, CDR2 FYNNEI. The rearrangement links TRBV2 to TRBJ2-6; 8 bases align to TRBD1. The TCR comes from a human donor in good health (CMV status not recorded). Some clones in this sample may be carry-over from other donors' samples. The sequencing here drew on CD8+ T cells from cultured PBMCs, taken from culture after CMV antigen stimulation. The CDR3 DNA is TGTGCCAGCAGTGAATGGGGACAGGTATTCTCTGGGGCCAACGTCCTGACTTTC. Protein: CASSEWGQVFSGANVLTF.